The present entry profiles one TCR beta chain with its context. The sample comes from a study of blood T cells in healthy people across ages. The authors ran a second PCR of 7 to 11 cycles using a sample-barcoded 5' primer and a J-beta primer mix. Through a template-switch adaptor with 12 random nucleotides, each cDNA molecule received a tag. Per-sample output comprised a minimum of 3 million paired-end reads containing CDR3. One entry per CDR3 protein, called by TCRdb with MiXCR from the 5' RACE reads. The table lists roughly 1.9 million distinct CDR3 sequences, 39% of them singletons. Germline V gene sequence: CDR1 SGHRS, CDR2 YFSETQ. Trimming stripped 1 base from V and 10 bases from J, with 13 bases between. The CDR3 spans 13 residues.

Source material: blood. This TCR was sampled from a human donor in good health. The chain carries TRBV5-1 and TRBJ2-3; D is unclear. The CDR3 region is CASSLSWLASQYF. CDR3 in DNA: TGCGCCAGCAGCTTGAGTTGGTTGGCTTCGCAGTATTTT.